These 5 T cell receptor beta chains originate from one sample sequenced in a study of OX40 agonist ivuxolimab in advanced cancers. The data were produced by immunoSEQ multiplex PCR, yet TCRdb's version contains in-frame clones alone and is incomplete. The table lists more than 45,000 clones, approximately 71% of them singletons. This material consisted of CD4+ or CD8+ T cells sorted from blood, taken in a trial of the OX40 agonist ivuxolimab. The receptors here all came from an adult with an advanced solid tumor such as melanoma, head and neck, liver or kidney cancer.

The gene calls are TRBV6-1 and TRBJ2-1; D is unresolved. Germline V gene sequence: CDR1 MNHNS, CDR2 SASEGT. The ends were cut back, 4 bases at V and 5 bases at J, with 9 bases in the middle. The CDR3 is 13 residues long. CDR3 residues: CASSGNLNNEQFF. As DNA, the CDR3 is TGTGCCAGCAGTGGTAATCTAAACAATGAGCAGTTCTTC.

The chain carries TRBV10-3 and TRBJ1-1, with 8 positions matching TRBD1. The V gene's germline CDR1 is ENHRY and CDR2 SYGVKD. Unmatched junction bases numbered 9, after V lost 6 bases and J lost 3 bases. CDR3 length: 15 residues. CDR3 residues: CAIRTGSTGDTEAFF. The CDR3 coding sequence is TGTGCCATCAGGACGGGATCGACAGGGGACACTGAAGCTTTCTTT.

V gene TRBV15 combines with J gene TRBJ2-3; no clear D gene. V lost 1 base to trimming and J lost 8 bases, with 19 bases between them. Germline-derived CDR1 and CDR2 are LNHNV and YYDKDF (reference sequence). CDR3 size: 16 residues. The CDR3 sequence: CATSRAPAQRRVTQYF. CDR3 coding DNA: TGTGCCACCAGCAGAGCTCCGGCACAGCGAAGGGTTACGCAGTATTTT.

V is TRBV7-8 and J is TRBJ1-5; D gene unclear. Trimming shortened V by 5 bases and J by 2 bases, and 13 bases separated the two germline ends. This CDR3 has 15 amino acids. CDR1 SGHVS and CDR2 FQNEAQ come from the germline V gene. In DNA, the CDR3 is TGTGCCAGCAGCCCGGCCAGGTTGGGCAATCAGCCCCAGCATTTT. It codes for CASSPARLGNQPQHF.

The J gene is TRBJ2-1, the V gene TRBV28; 11 nucleotides match TRBD2. V was clipped by 3 bases and J by 7 bases; unmatched bases: 14. The CDR3 has 18 residues. Germline V gene data show CDR1 as MDHEN and CDR2 as SYDVKM. In DNA form, the CDR3 reads TGTGCCAGCAGTTTGAGGCGGGGGGGGCTAGCGGGAGGAAATGAGCAGTTCTTC. Translation: CASSLRRGGLAGGNEQFF.